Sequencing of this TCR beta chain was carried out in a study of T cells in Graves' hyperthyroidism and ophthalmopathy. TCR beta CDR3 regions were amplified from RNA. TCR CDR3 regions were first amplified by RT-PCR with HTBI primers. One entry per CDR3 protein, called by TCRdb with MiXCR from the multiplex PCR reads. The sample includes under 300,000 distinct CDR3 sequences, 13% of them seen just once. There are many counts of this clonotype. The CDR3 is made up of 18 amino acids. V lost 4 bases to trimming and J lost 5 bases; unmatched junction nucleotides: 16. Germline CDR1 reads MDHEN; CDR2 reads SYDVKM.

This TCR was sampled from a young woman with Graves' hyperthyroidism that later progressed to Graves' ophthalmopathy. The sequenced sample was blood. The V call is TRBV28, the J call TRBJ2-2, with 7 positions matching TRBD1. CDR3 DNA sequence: TGTGCCAGCAGTTCCCAGACAGGGTGGCTAGGTCTTACCGGGGAGCTGTTTTTT. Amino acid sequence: CASSSQTGWLGLTGELFF.